The 10 T cell receptor beta chains reported below all come from one sample, sequenced in a study of T cells after yellow fever vaccination. TCRdb ran MiXCR on the 5' RACE reads and lists one entry per CDR3 protein. The sample comprises about 170,000 distinct CDR3 sequences, 11% of which are singletons, and 35% to 40% rests with the top ten. The specimen comprised CD8+ T cells sorted from PBMCs, sampled 15 days after the yellow fever booster vaccination. The receptors derive from a man younger than 30 who received the YFV17D yellow fever vaccine.

This clonotype has more than one count but fewer than ten. The chain uses TRBV28 and TRBJ1-5; tentative D call: TRBD1 (5 bases). This CDR3 region has 17 residues. Germline CDR1 MDHEN, CDR2 SYDVKM. The V gene lost 6 bases and the J gene lost 2 bases, with 20 bases spanning the gap. The CDR3 DNA is TGTGCCAGCAGCCCATCCACGCCCGAAGGGGGCAATCAGCCCCAGCATTTT. It codes for CASSPSTPEGGNQPQHF.

V and J are TRBV11-2 and TRBJ2-3; D uncertain. The CDR3 consists of 15 residues. Trimming cost V 7 bases and J 2 bases, with 16 bases left between them. CDR1 SGHAT and CDR2 FQNNGV come from the germline V gene. CDR3 coding DNA: TGTGCCAGCATACTTTACACGAGGACCACAGATACGCAGTATTTT. This sequence encodes CASILYTRTTDTQYF.

This clonotype was seen ten or more times. This chain uses TRBV10-3 with TRBJ2-1; TRBD2 aligns across 8 bases. Germline V gives CDR1 ENHRY, CDR2 SYGVKD. J lost 6 bases, V lost 4 bases, and 2 bases had no gene match. There are 13 residues in the CDR3. CDR3 sequence: CAISVTSGNEQFF. CDR3 DNA sequence: TGTGCCATCAGTGTTACTAGCGGCAATGAGCAGTTCTTC.

The table lists this clonotype with many counts. DNA for the CDR3: TGTGCCAGCAGTTACTCCGAGCTATCCTCCTACAATGAGCAGTTCTTC. Translation gives CASSYSELSSYNEQFF. The chain employs TRBV6-5 and TRBJ2-1; D gene ambiguous. Germline V gene lookup returns CDR1 MNHEY and CDR2 SVGAGI. This CDR3 has 16 amino acids. V was pared by 0 bases and J by 0 bases, with 9 bases between.

The rearrangement links TRBV6-2 or TRBV6-3 to TRBJ2-3, with 9 bases aligning to TRBD1. The CDR3 covers 15 residues. J lost 1 base, V lost 4 bases, and 3 bases had no gene match. Germline lookup yields CDR1 MNHEY and CDR2 SVGEGT. The DNA of the CDR3 is TGTGCCAGCAGTTGGCGGGACAGGGGCACAGATACGCAGTATTTT. It yields the protein CASSWRDRGTDTQYF.

The chain couples TRBV4-2 to TRBJ2-1, with D possibly being TRBD1 (6 bases). The germline V gene encodes CDR1 LGHNA and CDR2 YNFKEQ. V was trimmed by 3 bases and J by 10 bases, leaving 10 bases between them. The CDR3 totals 12 residues. DNA of the CDR3: TGTGCCAGCAGCCATCAGGGGCGGGAGCAGTTCTTC. This encodes CASSHQGREQFF.

The chain joins TRBV28 to TRBJ2-7, with a possible D match to TRBD1 (5 bases). V lost 4 bases and J 1 base, leaving 17 bases between the germline ends. Looked up from germline, CDR1 is MDHEN and CDR2 is SYDVKM. This CDR3 comprises 16 residues. The CDR3, as DNA: TGTGCCAGCAGTTCAAAAACGCAGGGCTCGTCCTACGAGCAGTACGTC. The encoded protein is CASSSKTQGSSYEQYV.

The sample holds a few counts of this clonotype. The genes are TRBV6-5 and TRBJ2-2; 11 bases align to TRBD1. Per the germline V gene, CDR1 is MNHEY and CDR2 is SVGAGI. Unmatched junction bases numbered 4, after V lost 6 bases and J lost 4 bases. The CDR3 runs to 15 residues. The DNA for the CDR3 is TGTGCCAGCAGAACCGGGACAGGGGGCACCGGGGAGCTGTTTTTT. This gives the protein CASRTGTGGTGELFF.

Remarks on this clonotype: The junction and the germline gene differ at one end; a read error may be behind it. V gene TRBV18 combines with J gene TRBJ1-1, with 7 bases matching TRBD1. The CDR3 loop spans 15 amino acids. Germline-derived CDR1 and CDR2 are KGHSH and LQKENI. CDR3 in DNA: TGTGCCAGCTTACCAGGGGGGTCGCGTAACACTGAAGCTTTCTTT. Amino acids: CASLPGGSRNTEAFF.

The chain is built from TRBV2 and TRBJ1-5; tentative D call: TRBD1 (5 bases). The CDR3 has 13 amino acids. Germline V gene data show CDR1 as SNHLY and CDR2 as FYNNEI. Trimming shortened V by 3 bases and J by 4 bases, and 7 bases separated the two germline ends. The DNA of the CDR3 is TGTGCCAGCAGTGATTGGGGGAATCAGCCCCAGCATTTT. Amino acids: CASSDWGNQPQHF.